This T cell receptor (beta chain) was identified in a study of read filtering for tumor transcriptome and immune sequencing. This clonotype was counted ten times or more. Molecular barcoded adaptors covering alpha/delta and beta/gamma chains were used on around 400 ng RNA. TCRdb re-called the reads with MiXCR, one entry per CDR3 protein. This sample has around 130,000 distinct CDR3 sequences, with under 15% found just once. The CDR3 spans 16 residues. The V gene end was trimmed by 0 bases and the J gene end by 1 base; junction bases not matched to a gene: 4. Germline CDR1 SGDLS, CDR2 YYNGEE. The chain couples TRBV9 to TRBJ2-1, with TRBD2 matching over 7 bases. Sequencing was done on a sample of a population of CD138-negative cells sorted from bone marrow. This clonotype was obtained from a donor at least 40 years old with multiple myeloma. CDR3 protein: CASSVGGRASYNEQFF. The CDR3 nucleotides read TGTGCCAGCAGCGTAGGGGGGAGGGCTTCCTACAATGAGCAGTTCTTC.